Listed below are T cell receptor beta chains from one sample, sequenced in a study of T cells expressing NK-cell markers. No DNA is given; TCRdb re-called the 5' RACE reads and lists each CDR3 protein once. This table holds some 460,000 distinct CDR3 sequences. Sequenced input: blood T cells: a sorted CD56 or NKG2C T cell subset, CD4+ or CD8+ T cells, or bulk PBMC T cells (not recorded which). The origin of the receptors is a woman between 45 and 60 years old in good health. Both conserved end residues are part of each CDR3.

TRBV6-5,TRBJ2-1,CASSYSTLAGAPEQFF
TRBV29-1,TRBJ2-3,CSVVQGGSTDTQYF
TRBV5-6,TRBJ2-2,CASSLAGLAGDTGELFF
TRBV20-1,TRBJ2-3,CSARDRRTSGITDTQYF
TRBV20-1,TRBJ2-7,CSANDRGINYEQYF
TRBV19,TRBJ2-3,CASSIALAGGSTDTQYF
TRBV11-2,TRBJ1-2,CASSPGQFIGYGYTF
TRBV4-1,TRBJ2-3,CASSHLTGGNTDTQYF
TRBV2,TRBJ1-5,CASSIWRGVGNQPQHF
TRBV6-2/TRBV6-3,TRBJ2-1,CASRISGSTYNEQFF
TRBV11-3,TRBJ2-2,CASSLNKREAGELFF
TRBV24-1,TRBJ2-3,CATSDPGTSTDTQYF
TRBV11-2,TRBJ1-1,CASRVPGHTEAFF
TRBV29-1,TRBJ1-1,CSVRDGRNTEAFF
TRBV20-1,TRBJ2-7,CSARLDRGLSSYEQYF
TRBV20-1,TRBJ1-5,CSARGGGGVVQPQHF
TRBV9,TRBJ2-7,CASSVSRDSDRWEQYF
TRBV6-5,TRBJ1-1,CASSYPSERGEAFF
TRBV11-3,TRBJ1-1,CASSLASPDSRNTEAFF
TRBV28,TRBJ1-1,CASRTPSLAFF
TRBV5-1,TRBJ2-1,CASSLTSGNNEQFF
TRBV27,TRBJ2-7,CASSFFQGGTYEQYF
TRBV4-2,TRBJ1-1,CASSQDPTRISGTGSEAFF
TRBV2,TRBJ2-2,CASSGRAGRTGELFF